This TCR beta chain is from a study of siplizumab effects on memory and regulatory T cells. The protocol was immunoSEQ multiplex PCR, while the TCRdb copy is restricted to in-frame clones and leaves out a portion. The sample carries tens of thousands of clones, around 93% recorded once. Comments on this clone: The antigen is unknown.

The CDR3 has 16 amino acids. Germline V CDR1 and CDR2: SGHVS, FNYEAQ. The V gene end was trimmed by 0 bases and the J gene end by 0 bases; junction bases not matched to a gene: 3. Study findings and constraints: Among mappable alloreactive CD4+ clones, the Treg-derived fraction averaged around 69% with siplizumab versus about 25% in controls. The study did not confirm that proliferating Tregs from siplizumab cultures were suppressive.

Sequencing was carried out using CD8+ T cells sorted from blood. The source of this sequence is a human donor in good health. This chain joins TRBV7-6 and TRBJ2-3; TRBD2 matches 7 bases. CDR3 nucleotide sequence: TGTGCCAGCAGCTTAGCAGGCGGGGGAAGCACAGATACGCAGTATTTT. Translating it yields CASSLAGGGSTDTQYF.